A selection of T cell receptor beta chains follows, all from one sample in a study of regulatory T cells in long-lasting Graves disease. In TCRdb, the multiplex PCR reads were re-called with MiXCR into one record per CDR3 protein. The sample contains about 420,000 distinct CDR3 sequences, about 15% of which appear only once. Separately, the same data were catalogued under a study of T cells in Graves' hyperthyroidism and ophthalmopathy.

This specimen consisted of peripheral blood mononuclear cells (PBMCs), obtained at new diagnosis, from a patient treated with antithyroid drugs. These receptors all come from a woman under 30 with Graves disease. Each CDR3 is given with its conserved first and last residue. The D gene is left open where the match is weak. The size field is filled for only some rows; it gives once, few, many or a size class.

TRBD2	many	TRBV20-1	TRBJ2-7	CSAIAGVYYEQYF	TGCAGTGCTATAGCGGGAGTTTACTACGAGCAGTACTTC
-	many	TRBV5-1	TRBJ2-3	CASSPGTPADTQYF	TGCGCCAGCAGCCCAGGGACTCCCGCGGATACGCAGTATTTT
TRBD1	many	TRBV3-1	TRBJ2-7	CASSQGTQGVYEQYF	TGTGCCAGCAGCCAAGGTACTCAGGGGGTCTACGAGCAGTACTTC
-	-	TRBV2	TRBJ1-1	CASSVRGTEAFF	TGTGCCAGCAGTGTGAGGGGGACTGAAGCTTTCTTT
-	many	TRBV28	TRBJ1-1	CASRAVGEAFF	TGTGCCAGCAGAGCGGTAGGTGAAGCTTTCTTT
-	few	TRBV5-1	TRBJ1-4	CASSYLLATNEKLFF	TGCGCCAGCAGCTACTTACTCGCAACTAATGAAAAACTGTTTTTT
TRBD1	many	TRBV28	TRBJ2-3	CASSISGQGLDTQYF	TGTGCCAGCAGTATATCGGGACAGGGGTTAGATACGCAGTATTTT
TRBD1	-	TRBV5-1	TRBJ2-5	CASSLWGTGNQETQYF	TGCGCCAGCAGCTTGTGGGGGACAGGGAACCAAGAGACCCAGTACTTC
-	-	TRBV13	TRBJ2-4	CASSLTWGAKNIQYF	TGTGCCAGCAGCTTAACCTGGGGGGCCAAAAACATTCAGTACTTC
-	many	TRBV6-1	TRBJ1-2	CASTESGNQVHRFYGYTF	TGTGCCAGCACCGAAAGCGGGAATCAGGTCCACCGTTTCTATGGCTACACCTTC
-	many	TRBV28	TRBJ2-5	CASSLSGGWQETQYF	TGTGCCAGCAGTTTATCCGGGGGATGGCAAGAGACCCAGTACTTC
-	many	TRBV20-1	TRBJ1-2	CARSGGGYGYTF	TGCGCCCGCAGTGGAGGTGGCTATGGCTACACCTTC
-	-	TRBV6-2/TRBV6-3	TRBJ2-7	CAAQAGLGEQYF	TGTGCCGCTCAGGCGGGGTTGGGGGAGCAGTACTTC
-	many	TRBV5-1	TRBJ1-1	CASSPSQGVTEAFF	TGCGCCAGCAGCCCCTCCCAGGGTGTCACTGAAGCTTTCTTT
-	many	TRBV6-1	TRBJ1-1	CASSESRYTEAFF	TGTGCCAGCAGTGAGTCCCGATACACTGAAGCTTTCTTT
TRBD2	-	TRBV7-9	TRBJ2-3	CASSLSALAGGADTQYF	TGTGCCAGCAGCTTATCGGCACTAGCGGGAGGGGCAGATACGCAGTATTTT
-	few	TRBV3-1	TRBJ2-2	CASSQLGSASGGELFF	TGTGCCAGCAGCCAACTGGGCTCTGCATCGGGCGGGGAGCTGTTTTTT
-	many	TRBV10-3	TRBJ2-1	CAISGPNRNEQFF	TGTGCCATCAGTGGGCCCAATAGGAATGAGCAGTTCTTC
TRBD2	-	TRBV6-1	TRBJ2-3	CASRFSGRSTDTQYF	TGTGCCAGCAGATTTAGCGGGAGAAGCACAGATACGCAGTATTTT
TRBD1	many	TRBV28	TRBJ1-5	CASSLGTEGYNQPQHF	TGTGCCAGCAGTTTAGGGACAGAGGGGTACAATCAGCCCCAGCATTTT
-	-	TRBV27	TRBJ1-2	CASSLLGPENYGYTF	TGTGCCAGCAGTTTATTGGGACCGGAGAACTATGGCTACACCTTC
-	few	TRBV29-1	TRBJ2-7	CSAITLGEQYF	TGCAGCGCCATCACTTTAGGGGAGCAGTACTTC
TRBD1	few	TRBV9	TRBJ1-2	CASTFTPDRGRYGYTF	TGTGCCAGCACCTTTACCCCCGACAGGGGTCGATATGGCTACACCTTC
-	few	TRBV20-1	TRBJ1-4	CSARDQGPLMKKLFF	TGCAGTGCTAGAGATCAAGGACCCCTAATGAAAAAACTGTTTTTT
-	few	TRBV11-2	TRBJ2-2	CASGHSTGRGNTGELFF	TGTGCCAGCGGACACTCTACAGGGCGGGGGAACACCGGGGAGCTGTTTTTT
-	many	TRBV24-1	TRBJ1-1	CATSDQGRTEAFF	TGTGCCACCAGTGACCAAGGGAGGACTGAAGCTTTCTTT
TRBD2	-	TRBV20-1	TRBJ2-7	CSASEAGVYEQYF	TGCAGTGCTTCCGAAGCGGGAGTCTACGAGCAGTACTTC
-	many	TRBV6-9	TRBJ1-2	CASSYLFRDPAISNYGYTF	TGTGCCAGCAGTTACTTATTCCGGGACCCAGCAATTTCAAACTATGGCTACACCTTC
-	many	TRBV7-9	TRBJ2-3	CASSKTTSRDTQYF	TGTGCCAGCAGTAAGACCACGTCCAGGGATACGCAGTATTTT
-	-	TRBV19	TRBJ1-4	CASSMEGLGTRDEKLFF	TGTGCCAGTAGTATGGAGGGCCTCGGGACACGAGATGAAAAACTGTTTTTT
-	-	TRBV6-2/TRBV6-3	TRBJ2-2	CASSYTGPNTGELFF	TGTGCCAGCAGTTACACAGGCCCAAACACCGGGGAGCTGTTTTTT
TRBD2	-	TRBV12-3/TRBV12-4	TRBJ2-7	CASSQNRLASHPYEQYF	TGTGCCAGCAGTCAGAACCGACTAGCGAGTCATCCCTACGAGCAGTACTTC
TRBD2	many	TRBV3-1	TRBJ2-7	CASSPIAGTYEQYF	TGTGCCAGCAGCCCAATAGCGGGAACTTACGAGCAGTACTTC
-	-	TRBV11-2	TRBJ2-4	CASSLDLDIQYF	TGTGCCAGCAGCTTAGATTTGGACATTCAGTACTTC
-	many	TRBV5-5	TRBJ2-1	CASSQTGPGSYNEQFF	TGTGCCAGCAGCCAGACAGGACCGGGGTCCTACAATGAGCAGTTCTTC
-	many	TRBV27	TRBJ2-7	CASRGQNDYEQYF	TGTGCCAGCAGAGGACAGAATGACTACGAGCAGTACTTC
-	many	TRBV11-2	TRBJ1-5	CASSLEQGGQPQHF	TGTGCCAGCAGCTTAGAACAGGGTGGTCAGCCCCAGCATTTT
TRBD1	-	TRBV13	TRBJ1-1	CASSLTGRGQGGLLGNTEAFF	TGTGCCAGCAGCTTAACCGGTAGGGGTCAGGGGGGCCTTTTGGGGAACACTGAAGCTTTCTTT
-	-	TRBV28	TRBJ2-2	CANRRPGGSGELFF	TGTGCCAACAGACGTCCCGGGGGCTCCGGGGAGCTGTTTTTT
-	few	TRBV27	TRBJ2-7	CASSLYGTSGEKYF	TGTGCCAGCAGTTTATATGGGACCTCAGGGGAAAAGTACTTC
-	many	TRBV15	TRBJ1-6	CATSRVTLGGSPLHF	TGTGCCACCAGCAGAGTTACACTGGGGGGGTCACCCCTCCACTTT
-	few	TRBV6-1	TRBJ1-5	CASRIRAGWDYSNQPQHF	TGTGCCAGCCGCATAAGGGCAGGGTGGGATTATAGCAATCAGCCCCAGCATTTT
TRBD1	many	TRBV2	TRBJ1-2	CASSLQGAYGYTF	TGTGCCAGCAGCTTACAGGGGGCCTATGGCTACACCTTC
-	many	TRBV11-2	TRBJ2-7	CASSPGAGEQYF	TGTGCCAGCAGCCCAGGGGCGGGTGAGCAGTACTTC
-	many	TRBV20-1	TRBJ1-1	CSATYRGEAFF	TGCAGTGCTACTTACCGGGGCGAAGCTTTCTTT
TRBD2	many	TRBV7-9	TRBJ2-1	CASSLGLGLAGEPFF	TGTGCCAGCAGCTTAGGGCTGGGACTAGCGGGAGAACCGTTCTTC
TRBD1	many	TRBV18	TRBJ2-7	CASSPPGQGRHEQYF	TGTGCCAGCTCACCACCGGGACAGGGGCGCCACGAGCAGTACTTC
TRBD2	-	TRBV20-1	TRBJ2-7	CSANLRLAGATYEQYF	TGCAGTGCTAACCTTCGACTAGCGGGAGCTACCTACGAGCAGTACTTC
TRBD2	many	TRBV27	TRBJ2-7	CASSWGLAGSLSYEQYF	TGTGCCAGCAGCTGGGGACTAGCGGGATCACTTTCCTACGAGCAGTACTTC
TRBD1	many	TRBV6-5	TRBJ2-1	CASSYEGASLYNEQFF	TGTGCCAGCAGTTACGAGGGGGCTAGCCTCTACAATGAGCAGTTCTTC
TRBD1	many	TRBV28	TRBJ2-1	CASRTGTDFNEQFF	TGTGCCAGCAGGACCGGGACAGACTTCAATGAGCAGTTCTTC
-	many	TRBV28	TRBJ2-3	CASSLPTSRVETQYF	TGTGCCAGCAGTTTACCGACGTCTAGGGTCGAGACGCAGTATTTT
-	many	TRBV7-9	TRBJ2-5	CASSRGGPRAQYF	TGTGCCAGCAGCCGAGGGGGGCCCAGGGCCCAGTACTTC